Each of the 27 T cell receptor beta chains below was sequenced from the same sample in a study of T cells expressing NK-cell markers. TCRdb reprocessed the 5' RACE reads and reports one entry per CDR3 protein, with no DNA. The sample shows approximately 550,000 distinct CDR3 sequences, and roughly 3.4% sits with its ten largest clones. Sequences were obtained from blood T cells: a sorted CD56 or NKG2C T cell subset, CD4+ or CD8+ T cells, or bulk PBMC T cells (not recorded which). The receptors derive from a man aged 18 to 29 in good health.

The chain combines TRBV3-1 with TRBJ1-5; TCRdb gives TRBD1 as the D gene, but with no DNA this cannot be confirmed. Germline V gene lookup returns CDR1 LGHDT and CDR2 YNNKEL (reference sequence). The CDR3 is 15 amino acids. The CDR3 protein is CASSPRGVSNQPQHF.

This CDR3 reads CASSYREGAETQYF. J is TRBJ2-5 and V is TRBV5-5; no DNA is available, so the TRBD1 call from TCRdb remains unchecked. Per the germline V gene, CDR1 is SGHKS and CDR2 is YYEKEE (reference sequence). The CDR3 has 14 amino acids. Full variable domain (rest looked up from reference TRBV5-5 and TRBJ2-5): DAGVTQSPTHLIKTRGQQVTLRCSPISGHKSVSWYQQVLGQGPQFIFQYYEKEERGRGNFPDRFSARQFPNYSSELNVNALLLGDSALYLCASSYREGAETQYFGPGTRLLVL.

The V gene is TRBV5-1, the J gene TRBJ2-3; TCRdb outputs TRBD1, but without DNA this stays unchecked. There are 17 residues in the CDR3. Per the germline V gene, CDR1 is SGHRS and CDR2 is YFSETQ. The CDR3 reads CASSQSTTGGMADTQYF.

The chain couples TRBV7-2 to TRBJ2-2. In germline, CDR1 is SGHTA, CDR2 FQGNSA. The CDR3 sequence is 15 residues long. CDR3 protein: CASSLGRSHTGELFF.

The genes are TRBV12-5 and TRBJ2-3; TCRdb lists TRBD1, though no DNA is available to test this call. CDR1 and CDR2 from the germline V gene are LGHNT and FRNRAP. The length of the CDR3 is 19 residues. CDR3 sequence: CASGSLRSLRGASTDTQYF.

The chain carries TRBV5-8 and TRBJ2-1; no DNA is available, so the TRBD1 call from TCRdb remains unchecked. Germline V gene lookup returns CDR1 SGHTS and CDR2 YDEGEE. This CDR3 is 13 amino acids long. CDR3 amino acids: CASSLARDIWQFF.

This chain uses TRBV7-9 with TRBJ2-3. The CDR3 loop spans 17 amino acids. Germline CDR1 SEHNR, CDR2 FQNEAQ (reference sequence). The CDR3 here is CASSLVGLARSEDTQYF.

The V gene is TRBV19, the J gene TRBJ1-5. Germline V lookup: CDR1 LNHDA, CDR2 SQIVND (reference sequence). This CDR3 is built from 13 residues. This CDR3 reads CASSIKLNQPQHF.

This rearrangement joins TRBV7-6 to TRBJ2-1; the D call from TCRdb, TRBD1, cannot be confirmed without DNA. The length of the CDR3 is 15 residues. Germline V gene data show CDR1 as SGHVS and CDR2 as FNYEAQ. The CDR3 sequence: CASSLLGVMNNEQFF.

The chain uses TRBV30 and TRBJ1-6; there is no DNA to check the TCRdb D call of TRBD1. Germline lookup yields CDR1 GTSNPN and CDR2 SVGIG (reference sequence). The CDR3 is 14 amino acids. The CDR3 loop is CAWSSGASSSPLHF.

This chain joins TRBV4-3 and TRBJ2-1. The CDR3 length is 15 residues. CDR1 is LGHNA and CDR2 is YSLEER in the germline V gene. The CDR3 here is CASSQEWLKYNEQFF.

The V call is TRBV2, the J call TRBJ1-5. CDR3 length: 17 residues. Germline V gene lookup returns CDR1 SNHLY and CDR2 FYNNEI. CDR3 region: CASSVAGSIGSNQPQHF. Complete variable domain (other parts from reference TRBV2 and TRBJ1-5): EPEVTQTPSHQVTQMGQEVILRCVPISNHLYFYWYRQILGQKVEFLVSFYNNEISEKSEIFDDQFSVERPDGSNFTLKIRSTKLEDSAMYFCASSVAGSIGSNQPQHFGDGTRLSIL.

This sequence joins TRBV10-2 and TRBJ2-1; TCRdb's D gene call, TRBD2, goes unchecked for lack of DNA. The CDR3 spans 11 residues. Germline-derived CDR1 and CDR2 are WSHSY and SAAADI. CDR3 region: CASARAGEQFF.

The chain employs TRBV3-1 and TRBJ2-7; lacking DNA, the TRBD1 call made by TCRdb goes unchecked. Germline V gene lookup returns CDR1 LGHDT and CDR2 YNNKEL (reference sequence). The length of the CDR3 is 17 residues. Here the CDR3 reads CASSQLVLGGATYEQYF.

The gene calls are TRBV29-1 and TRBJ1-4; the TRBD1 assignment by TCRdb is unverifiable without DNA. This CDR3 comprises 13 residues. Germline V gives CDR1 SQVTM, CDR2 ANQGSEA. CDR3 sequence reads: CSVGGATNEKLFF.

The chain combines TRBV12-3 or TRBV12-4 with TRBJ2-1. This CDR3 contains 12 residues. CDR3: CASSTSAREQFF.

This chain joins TRBV20-1 and TRBJ1-3; TCRdb's D call, TRBD1, is unchecked because there is no DNA. Germline V CDR1 and CDR2: DFQATT, SNEGSKA (reference sequence). This CDR3 spans 16 amino acids. The CDR3 sequence: CSARDPRAISGNTIYF.

V usage is TRBV18 and J usage is TRBJ2-7; TCRdb names TRBD1, which stays unverified in the absence of DNA. The CDR3 is 14 residues long. CDR1 is KGHSH and CDR2 is LQKENI in the germline V gene. CDR3 amino acids: CASSPKDRAYEQYF.

The J gene is TRBJ1-1, the V gene TRBV20-1; TCRdb reports TRBD1, a call that lacks DNA to check it against. In germline, CDR1 is DFQATT, CDR2 SNEGSKA (reference sequence). The CDR3 covers 14 residues. The CDR3 loop reads CSAFPLRENTEAFF.

The chain combines TRBV6-1 with TRBJ2-1; TCRdb gives TRBD2 as the D gene, but with no DNA this cannot be confirmed. Germline CDR1 MNHNS, CDR2 SASEGT. The CDR3 has 16 residues. CDR3 in amino acids: CASSEVLLSVYNEQFF.

The rearrangement links TRBV24-1 to TRBJ2-1; there is no DNA to check the TCRdb D call of TRBD2. The CDR3 extends over 13 amino acids. Germline CDR1 KGHDR, CDR2 SFDVKD. CDR3 loop: CATERERMNEQFF.

V usage is TRBV4-2 and J usage is TRBJ2-4. The CDR3 runs 15 residues. Germline V gene data show CDR1 as LGHNA and CDR2 as YNFKEQ. The CDR3 sequence is CASSQVQIAKNIQYF.

The chain employs TRBV28 and TRBJ2-1. The length of the CDR3 is 11 residues. Germline assignment: CDR1 MDHEN and CDR2 SYDVKM. CDR3 region: CASSLQQRQFF.

The rearrangement uses TRBV5-1 and TRBJ2-3; there is no DNA to check the TCRdb D call of TRBD1. Germline V gene sequence: CDR1 SGHRS, CDR2 YFSETQ. This CDR3 comprises 14 residues. CDR3 protein: CASRDRQGTDTQYF.

V and J are TRBV29-1 and TRBJ2-7; TCRdb outputs TRBD1, but without DNA this stays unchecked. Per the germline V gene, CDR1 is SQVTM and CDR2 is ANQGSEA. The CDR3 is 19 amino acids. The chain's CDR3 is CSVYLPTGKRQGGSYEQYF.

The genes are TRBV20-1 and TRBJ2-1; absent DNA, TCRdb's TRBD2 call cannot be checked. CDR1 DFQATT and CDR2 SNEGSKA come from the germline V gene (reference sequence). This CDR3 is built from 15 residues. The CDR3 here is CSARLVTGAYNEQFF.

This chain uses TRBV29-1 with TRBJ2-2; the D call of TRBD1 rests on TCRdb alone, since no DNA is present to check it. This CDR3 comprises 14 residues. Germline values: CDR1 SQVTM, CDR2 ANQGSEA. CDR3 protein: CSALTLQNTGELFF.